These 22 T cell receptor beta chains were sequenced from one sample in a study of blood T cell repertoires in COVID-19. This table comes from immunoSEQ multiplex PCR, and its TCRdb copy is limited to in-frame clones, with some not included. The sample includes about 310,000 clones, around 90% of them seen just once. Sequenced material: peripheral blood. The receptor set was obtained from a middle-aged woman with COVID-19, enrolled during active disease.

The chain is built from TRBV11-2 and TRBJ2-1; 9 bases are shared with TRBD2. CDR1 and CDR2 from the germline V gene are SGHAT and FQNNGV. V lost 1 base to trimming and J lost 7 bases; unmatched junction nucleotides: 5. The CDR3 loop spans 15 amino acids. The DNA of the CDR3 is TGTGCCAGCAGCTTAGGTCTAGCGGGATCTAATGAGCAGTTCTTC. Amino acid sequence: CASSLGLAGSNEQFF.

The chain employs TRBV7-9 and TRBJ2-6; 7 nucleotides line up with TRBD1. This CDR3 comprises 17 residues. Germline V gene lookup returns CDR1 SEHNR and CDR2 FQNEAQ (reference sequence). The junction had 8 bases not matched to a gene; V was cut back by 5 bases and J by 1 base. CDR3 coding DNA: TGTGCCAGCAGCCTAGGACAGGACTCGTCTGGGGCCAACGTCCTGACTTTC. Translating it yields CASSLGQDSSGANVLTF.

The V gene is TRBV7-2, the J gene TRBJ2-7; possible D gene TRBD2, 5 bases. V gave up 5 bases and J gave up 5 bases, with 19 bases separating them. CDR3 length: 15 residues. CDR1 is SGHTA and CDR2 is FQGNSA in the germline V gene. As DNA, the CDR3 is TGTGCCAGCAGCATCACTAGAGCTGAAACCCACGAGCAGTACTTC. Translated: CASSITRAETHEQYF.

In DNA form, the CDR3 reads TGTGCCACCAGCAGAGATAGAACCGACTATGGCTACACCTTC. Translating it yields CATSRDRTDYGYTF. This chain links TRBV15 with TRBJ1-2; D uncertain. Germline V gene sequence: CDR1 LNHNV, CDR2 YYDKDF (reference sequence). V was clipped by 0 bases and J by 3 bases, with 8 bases between them. This CDR3 spans 14 amino acids.

A single count supports this clone. The chain uses TRBV11-2 and TRBJ2-2; weak D call: TRBD2 (5 bases). CDR1 is SGHAT and CDR2 is FQNNGV in the germline V gene. This CDR3 is built from 16 residues. Deletions cut 2 bases from V and 2 bases from J, with 12 bases between. In nucleotides, the CDR3 is TGTGCCAGCAGCTTAAGGGAGACACCCAACACCGGGGAGCTGTTTTTT. This translates into CASSLRETPNTGELFF.

The chain is built from TRBV27 and TRBJ1-1; D uncertain. V lost 8 bases, J lost 3 bases, and 25 bases lay in between. The CDR3 loop spans 17 amino acids. Per germline, CDR1 MNHEY and CDR2 SMNVEV (reference sequence). The CDR3 sequence: CASRSSPPNTRDTEAFF. The CDR3 coding sequence is TGTGCCAGCCGGTCTTCCCCTCCTAATACGAGGGACACTGAAGCTTTCTTT.

V is TRBV15 and J is TRBJ2-5, with D uncertain. V lost 5 bases and J 0 bases, leaving 10 bases between the germline ends. The CDR3 length is 14 residues. CDR1 LNHNV and CDR2 YYDKDF come from the germline V gene (reference sequence). The CDR3 bases are TGTGCCACCAGCGGTCGACGGGACCAAGAGACCCAGTACTTC. It encodes CATSGRRDQETQYF.

The chain couples TRBV19 to TRBJ1-1; 9 positions agree with TRBD1. The CDR3 is 17 residues long. V lost 3 bases, J lost 5 bases, and 13 bases stayed unmatched. Germline CDR1 and CDR2: LNHDA and SQIVND (reference sequence). The CDR3 region has the DNA TGTGCCAGTAGTATGCCGGGGGACAGGGTGGTTAAGACTGAAGCTTTCTTT. Translated, it gives CASSMPGDRVVKTEAFF.

Only one count was recorded for this clone. The chain uses TRBV11-2 and TRBJ1-2, with D tentatively TRBD1 (5 bases). The germline V and J ends were trimmed by 0 bases and 0 bases, with 8 bases remaining between them. The CDR3 spans 15 residues. The germline V gene has CDR1 SGHAT and CDR2 FQNNGV. The CDR3 bases are TGTGCCAGCAGCTTAGATCAGGGCCCTAACTATGGCTACACCTTC. Its protein product is CASSLDQGPNYGYTF.

This clone was seen more than once but under ten times. The DNA for the CDR3 is TGTGCCAGTATCCGAAGTGAGGGTTTGGGGAATCAGCCCCAGCATTTT. Translated: CASIRSEGLGNQPQHF. The gene calls are TRBV19 and TRBJ1-5; no reliable D call. The V gene's germline CDR1 is LNHDA and CDR2 SQIVND (reference sequence). Trimming cost V 7 bases and J 4 bases, with 20 bases left between them. This CDR3 region has 16 residues. Drawing the rest from reference TRBV19 and TRBJ1-5, the complete variable domain is DGGITQSPKYLFRKEGQNVTLSCEQNLNHDAMYWYRQDPGQGLRLIYYSQIVNDFQKGDIAEGYSVSREKKESFPLTVTSAQKNPTAFYLCASIRSEGLGNQPQHFGDGTRLSIL.

The V call is TRBV3-1 (or the pseudogene TRBV3-2), the J call TRBJ2-7; 9 nucleotides agree with TRBD2. After removal of 1 base from V and 6 bases from J, the junction contained 10 bases not matched to a gene. The length of the CDR3 is 16 residues. Germline V gene lookup returns CDR1 LGHDT and CDR2 YNNKEL (reference sequence). Here the CDR3 reads CASSQATIAGDSEQYF. DNA for the CDR3: TGTGCCAGCAGCCAAGCGACCATAGCGGGAGACAGCGAGCAGTACTTC.

CDR3 in amino acids: CASSFNAGVPYEQYF. The CDR3 nucleotides are TGCGCCAGCAGCTTTAACGCGGGGGTTCCCTACGAGCAGTACTTC. The V and J genes are TRBV5-1 and TRBJ2-7, with 7 bases matching TRBD2. Losses at the gene ends were 2 bases for V and 2 bases for J; bases not matched to a gene: 7. The CDR3 has 15 amino acids. Germline V gene data show CDR1 as SGHRS and CDR2 as YFSETQ.

The chain recombines TRBV19 with TRBJ2-5; 7 nucleotides line up with TRBD1. The germline V gene encodes CDR1 LNHDA and CDR2 SQIVND (reference sequence). V was pared by 5 bases and J by 0 bases, with 6 bases of the junction left unmatched. The CDR3 is 15 amino acids. CDR3 sequence: CASSPWTGHQETQYF. The CDR3 DNA sequence: TGTGCCAGTAGTCCATGGACAGGCCACCAAGAGACCCAGTACTTC.

The chain employs TRBV7-9 and TRBJ1-2, with D unresolved. The ends were cut back, 5 bases at V and 3 bases at J, with 19 bases in the middle. Germline values: CDR1 SEHNR, CDR2 FQNEAQ (reference sequence). This CDR3 has 16 residues. The CDR3 nucleotides are TGTGCCAGCAGCCAATCTCGACTCTCTCGCGACTATGGCTACACCTTC. It encodes CASSQSRLSRDYGYTF.

This sequence joins TRBV6-5 and TRBJ2-1; 12 nucleotides agree with TRBD1. J gave up 10 bases and V 2 bases, and 9 bases lay outside the gene matches. The CDR3 length is 16 residues. Germline V lookup: CDR1 MNHEY, CDR2 SVGAGI. CDR3 in amino acids: CASSYPPGTGGNEQFF. CDR3 nucleotide sequence: TGTGCCAGCAGTTACCCTCCCGGGACAGGGGGCAACGAGCAGTTCTTC.

The chain carries TRBV28 and TRBJ1-4, with D perhaps matching TRBD1 (5 bases). Germline lookup yields CDR1 MDHEN and CDR2 SYDVKM. CDR3 size: 15 residues. V lost 5 bases and J 4 bases, leaving 14 bases between the germline ends. The CDR3 is CASSTIVGGNEKLFF. CDR3 in DNA: TGTGCCAGCAGTACCATCGTGGGGGGTAATGAAAAACTGTTTTTT. Variable domain in full (rest from reference TRBV28 and TRBJ1-4): DVKVTQSSRYLVKRTGEKVFLECVQDMDHENMFWYRQDPGLGLRLIYFSYDVKMKEKGDIPEGYSVSREKKERFSLILESASTNQTSMYLCASSTIVGGNEKLFFGSGTQLSVL.

This clone was picked up one time. The V gene is TRBV5-4, the J gene TRBJ2-1; 8 bases agree with TRBD2. The germline gives CDR1 SGHNT, CDR2 YYREEE (reference sequence). The trim removed 3 bases at V and 2 bases at J, leaving 7 bases unmatched. The CDR3 consists of 16 residues. CDR3: CASSSSGGGAYNEQFF. Here the CDR3 DNA reads TGTGCCAGCAGCTCCTCGGGGGGGGGCGCCTACAATGAGCAGTTCTTC. The variable domain in full, completed from reference TRBV5-4 and TRBJ2-1, reads ETGVTQSPTHLIKTRGQQVTLRCSSQSGHNTVSWYQQALGQGPQFIFQYYREEENGRGNFPPRFSGLQFPNYSSELNVNALELDDSALYLCASSSSGGGAYNEQFFGPGTRLTVL.

The V call is TRBV7-2, the J call TRBJ2-7, with D possibly matching TRBD2 (6 bases). Trimming took 1 base from V and 4 from J, leaving 11 bases between them. CDR1 SGHTA and CDR2 FQGNSA come from the germline V gene. The CDR3 has 14 residues. This CDR3 is CASSLGRGGYEQYF. The CDR3 bases are TGTGCCAGCAGCTTAGGGAGGGGTGGGTACGAGCAGTACTTC.

The chain links TRBV28 to TRBJ2-2, with 7 bases that match TRBD1. This CDR3 has 13 residues. V dropped 11 bases and J dropped 2; count of bases not matched to a gene: 5. Germline V CDR1 and CDR2: MDHEN, SYDVKM. For the CDR3, the DNA is TGTGCCGTCGACAGGGACAACACCGGGGAGCTGTTTTTT. Translated, it gives CAVDRDNTGELFF. The variable domain in full, completed from reference TRBV28 and TRBJ2-2, reads DVKVTQSSRYLVKRTGEKVFLECVQDMDHENMFWYRQDPGLGLRLIYFSYDVKMKEKGDIPEGYSVSREKKERFSLILESASTNQTSMYLCAVDRDNTGELFFGEGSRLTVL.

The chain's CDR3 is CASSTTSSYNEQFF. The CDR3 coding sequence is TGTGCCAGTAGTACTACGAGCTCCTACAATGAGCAGTTCTTC. V and J are TRBV19 and TRBJ2-1; D is uncertain. Between the trimmed V and J ends, which lost 4 bases and 0 bases, there was a span of 7 bases. Germline CDR1 is LNHDA and CDR2 is SQIVND (reference sequence). This CDR3 contains 14 residues.

V is TRBV4-1 and J is TRBJ1-1, with D possibly TRBD1 on 5 matching bases. The germline V gene encodes CDR1 MGHRA and CDR2 YSYEKL. V was pared by 4 bases and J by 4 bases, with 16 bases between. This CDR3 comprises 15 residues. The CDR3 DNA is TGCGCCAGCAGCCGTTCGGGGGGGTTGGGCACTGAAGCTTTCTTT. Its translation is CASSRSGGLGTEAFF.

V usage is TRBV28 and J usage is TRBJ2-5, with D tentatively TRBD2 (6 bases). Between the trimmed V and J ends, which lost 11 bases and 0 bases, there was a span of 13 bases. The germline gives CDR1 MDHEN, CDR2 SYDVKM. This CDR3 has 13 amino acids. The CDR3: CASYRDYQETQYF. CDR3 bases: TGTGCCTCCTACCGGGACTACCAAGAGACCCAGTACTTC.